The rows below give T cell receptor beta chains drawn from one sample of a study of blood T cell repertoires in COVID-19. Profiling relied on immunoSEQ multiplex PCR, and the TCRdb table lists in-frame clones only, not all of them. The sample has some 68,000 clones; about 91% are singletons. Sequencing used peripheral blood. Every receptor here comes from a man aged 35 to 55 with COVID-19, enrolled during active disease. CDR3s include the opening cysteine and the closing phenylalanine or tryptophan. A D gene is named only where the DNA matches it firmly. Size is stated for part of the rows, as once, few or many counts, or as a class when the clone is expanded.

size: .
V: TRBV12-3/TRBV12-4
length: 12
J: TRBJ1-2
D: .
DNA: TGTGCCAGCAAAGGTTACGGGGGTGGCTACACCTTC
CDR3: CASKGYGGGYTF

size: once
V: TRBV7-6
length: 12
J: TRBJ2-5
D: .
DNA: TGTGCCAGCAGCTTAGACTCGGCAGGGCCGTACTTC
CDR3: CASSLDSAGPYF

size: .
V: TRBV10-3
length: 15
J: TRBJ1-1
D: .
DNA: TGTGCCATCAGTGAGGGGCACAGCGGTAGCGCTGAAGCTTTCTTT
CDR3: CAISEGHSGSAEAFF

size: .
V: TRBV7-6
length: 16
J: TRBJ2-5
D: TRBD2
DNA: TGTGCCAGCAGCCCGTGGATAGCGGGGGGGCAAGAGACCCAGTACTTC
CDR3: CASSPWIAGGQETQYF

size: .
V: TRBV5-4
length: 15
J: TRBJ1-6
D: .
DNA: TGTGCCAGCAGCTCCTCTAGGGACAAAAATTCACCCCTCCACTTT
CDR3: CASSSSRDKNSPLHF

size: .
V: TRBV4-1
length: 16
J: TRBJ2-3
D: .
DNA: TGCGCCAGCACCCAAGATCCAACTCCGGGGATTGATACGCAGTATTTT
CDR3: CASTQDPTPGIDTQYF

size: .
V: TRBV4-1
length: 16
J: TRBJ2-2
D: TRBD1
DNA: TGCGCCAGCAGCCAGGCCGGGACAGGGGGCACCGGGGAGCTGTTTTTT
CDR3: CASSQAGTGGTGELFF

size: .
V: TRBV6-5
length: 15
J: TRBJ1-6
D: .
DNA: TGTGCCAGCAGCCGGGGGGGAACGGGCAATTCACCCCTCCACTTT
CDR3: CASSRGGTGNSPLHF

size: .
V: TRBV6-6
length: 16
J: TRBJ2-1
D: .
DNA: TGTGCCAGCAGTTACGCCACACGACAGAAACCCAAAGAGCAGTTCTTC
CDR3: CASSYATRQKPKEQFF

size: .
V: TRBV5-4
length: 12
J: TRBJ1-6
D: .
DNA: TGTGCCAGCAGCTTGCCCCTTTCACCCCTCCACTTT
CDR3: CASSLPLSPLHF

size: .
V: TRBV2
length: 14
J: TRBJ2-3
D: TRBD2
DNA: TGTGCCAGCAACCTAGCGGGGGTAGGGGATACGCAGTATTTT
CDR3: CASNLAGVGDTQYF

size: .
V: TRBV4-1
length: 14
J: TRBJ2-5
D: .
DNA: TGCGCCAGCAGCCGATTGAGGGTCCAAGAGACCCAGTACTTC
CDR3: CASSRLRVQETQYF

size: .
V: TRBV5-4
length: 14
J: TRBJ2-1
D: .
DNA: TGTGCCAGCAGCTTGGTAGGGGGATACAATGAGCAGTTCTTC
CDR3: CASSLVGGYNEQFF

size: .
V: TRBV7-9
length: 18
J: TRBJ2-2
D: TRBD1
DNA: TGTGCCAGCAGCTTGCCGGGACAGGGGAGGACGAACACCGGGGAGCTGTTTTTT
CDR3: CASSLPGQGRTNTGELFF

size: .
V: TRBV10-3
length: 14
J: TRBJ1-3
D: .
DNA: TGTGCCATCAGGACAGGTGATTCTGGAAACACCATATATTTT
CDR3: CAIRTGDSGNTIYF

size: .
V: TRBV6-2/TRBV6-3
length: 12
J: TRBJ1-3
D: .
DNA: TGTGCCAGCAGCCGAATGCGGAACACCATATATTTT
CDR3: CASSRMRNTIYF

size: .
V: TRBV6-5
length: 13
J: TRBJ1-5
D: TRBD1
DNA: TGTGACCGGACAGGGTCAAGCAATCAGCCCCAGCATTTT
CDR3: CDRTGSSNQPQHF

size: few
V: TRBV27
length: 14
J: TRBJ2-2
D: .
DNA: TGTGCCAGCAGTTTGATCAGGGAGGCCGGGGAGCTGTTTTTT
CDR3: CASSLIREAGELFF

size: .
V: TRBV9
length: 15
J: TRBJ2-7
D: TRBD1
DNA: TGTGCCAGCAGCCCCCCTGGCGGGACAGGGGGCGAGCAGTACTTC
CDR3: CASSPPGGTGGEQYF

size: once
V: TRBV10-3
length: 13
J: TRBJ1-1
D: .
DNA: TGTGCCATCAGTGACAGGGAGAACACTGAAGCTTTCTTT
CDR3: CAISDRENTEAFF

size: .
V: TRBV7-9
length: 14
J: TRBJ2-5
D: .
DNA: TGTGCCAGCAGCTCCGCATTACCCGGCGGGACCCAGTACTTC
CDR3: CASSSALPGGTQYF

size: .
V: TRBV7-6
length: 15
J: TRBJ2-5
D: TRBD2
DNA: TGTGCCAGCAGCTTAGAGGCTAGCGGCGGAGAGACCCAGTACTTC
CDR3: CASSLEASGGETQYF

size: .
V: TRBV29-1
length: 12
J: TRBJ2-3
D: .
DNA: TGCAGCGTTGAGGACAGTTTGGATACGCAGTATTTT
CDR3: CSVEDSLDTQYF

size: .
V: TRBV9
length: 16
J: TRBJ2-1
D: TRBD1
DNA: TGTGCCAGCAGCGCCACCTCCGGGACAGGCCAGGGTGAGCAGTTCTTC
CDR3: CASSATSGTGQGEQFF

size: .
V: TRBV6-5
length: 16
J: TRBJ1-3
D: .
DNA: TGTGCCAGCAGTTACTCCCTTTCACAGGGTAGCAACACCATATATTTT
CDR3: CASSYSLSQGSNTIYF

size: .
V: TRBV4-1
length: 15
J: TRBJ2-5
D: .
DNA: TGCGCCAGCAGCCAATCGTTGGGGCGATCCGAGACCCAGTACTTC
CDR3: CASSQSLGRSETQYF

size: few
V: TRBV5-1
length: 11
J: TRBJ2-5
D: .
DNA: TGCGCCAGCAGCCAACAAGAGACCCAGTACTTC
CDR3: CASSQQETQYF

size: once
V: TRBV2
length: 17
J: TRBJ2-7
D: TRBD2
DNA: TGTGCCAGCATAAGTCTAGCGGACCTCGAGAGCTCCTACGAGCAGTACTTC
CDR3: CASISLADLESSYEQYF

size: .
V: TRBV2
length: 13
J: TRBJ1-4
D: .
DNA: TGTGCCAGCAGTGAGGGGGCTTGGGCCAAACTGTTTTTT
CDR3: CASSEGAWAKLFF

size: .
V: TRBV30
length: 15
J: TRBJ2-1
D: .
DNA: TGTGCCTGGAGTGTAGGGCAGGGTACCTACAATGAGCAGTTCTTC
CDR3: CAWSVGQGTYNEQFF

size: .
V: TRBV7-9
length: 14
J: TRBJ2-2
D: .
DNA: TGTGCCAGCAGTTTTTCCGAACAATGGGGGGAGCTGTTTTTT
CDR3: CASSFSEQWGELFF

size: .
V: TRBV7-8
length: 13
J: TRBJ1-2
D: .
DNA: TGTGCCAGCAGCCCTAACCGGGACTATGGCTACACCTTC
CDR3: CASSPNRDYGYTF

size: .
V: TRBV2
length: 16
J: TRBJ2-7
D: TRBD1
DNA: TGTGCCAGCAGGGCCAGCGACCGGGACAGGGTTCCCGAGCAGTACTTC
CDR3: CASRASDRDRVPEQYF

size: .
V: TRBV6-5
length: 14
J: TRBJ1-2
D: .
DNA: TGTGCCAGCTGCGCAGGGACAACTAACTATGGCTACACCTTC
CDR3: CASCAGTTNYGYTF